This TCR beta chain was identified in a study of T cell repertoires in cytomegalovirus infection. Study context: Indicated by public TCR beta signatures were CMV infection and matching HLA type.

One entry per CDR3 protein results from TCRdb running MiXCR on the reads. The profile shows some 170,000 distinct CDR3 sequences, approximately 18% of them singletons. V gave up 2 bases and J gave up 4 bases; unmatched junction bases: 4. The CDR3 spans 15 residues. In germline, CDR1 is MNHEY, CDR2 SVGEGT. Sequenced input: CD8+ T cells from PBMCs. The clonotype originates from a human donor in good health (CMV status not recorded). Some clones in this sample may be carry-over from other donors' samples. The chain carries TRBV6-2 or TRBV6-3 and TRBJ2-4; 8 bases align to TRBD1. The DNA for the CDR3 is TGTGCCAGCAGTTACGGGTGGACAGGGAAAAACATTCAGTACTTC. Its protein is CASSYGWTGKNIQYF.